A single T cell receptor beta chain is shown here with its context. Its antigen is undetermined. This sample was taken from a study of cytomegalovirus exposure and HLA in healthy donors. PCR used 60 Vbeta primers and 13 Jbeta primers. Assay: immunoSEQ multiplex PCR; the TCRdb copy retains only in-frame clones and omits some. Among some 110,000 clones listed, 71% were seen once. The CDR3 has 13 residues. Germline lookup yields CDR1 MNHNS and CDR2 SASEGT. Trimming removed 7 bases at V and 4 bases at J, with 13 bases between. Study conclusions and caveats: A link between a missense DCLRE1C variant and TCR beta V- and J-gene trimming emerged from a later analysis.

The TCR originated in a female donor in good health and CMV-seronegative. The chain is built from TRBV6-1 and TRBJ1-1, with D possibly matching TRBD1 (6 bases). Sequenced: PBMCs. CDR3 in DNA: TGTGCCAGCACTCAGGGGAGGGTCACTGAAGCTTTCTTT. Translated: CASTQGRVTEAFF.